The rows below give T cell receptor beta chains drawn from one sample of a study of shared clonotypes between healthy human individuals. TCRdb's table, derived via immunoSEQ multiplex PCR, lists solely in-frame clones and lacks some. Counted here are roughly 110,000 clones, under 70% occurring once; the ten biggest clones make up 20% to 25%. The sequencing sample was made of memory CD8+ T cells sorted from blood. The receptors were gathered from a woman aged 30 to 39 in good health. Each CDR3 is given with its conserved first and last residue. The order of the fields is D gene, J gene, V gene, clone size, CDR3 protein, CDR3 DNA. D genes are given only for firm matches. Part of the rows lack a size; the others show once, few, many or a class for expanded clones.

D gene: NA
J gene: TRBJ2-7
V gene: TRBV28
clone size: NA
CDR3 protein: CASSLLTRETYEQYF
CDR3 DNA: TGTGCCAGCAGTTTACTGACCAGGGAAACCTACGAGCAGTACTTC

D gene: TRBD2
J gene: TRBJ2-7
V gene: TRBV7-3
clone size: NA
CDR3 protein: CASSPTSGGYEQYF
CDR3 DNA: TGTGCCAGCAGTCCTACTAGCGGGGGCTACGAGCAGTACTTC

D gene: NA
J gene: TRBJ2-7
V gene: TRBV5-4
clone size: many
CDR3 protein: CASSLFSAGRYEQYF
CDR3 DNA: TGTGCCAGCAGCTTGTTTTCGGCGGGACGGTACGAGCAGTACTTC

D gene: TRBD2
J gene: TRBJ2-7
V gene: TRBV4-1
clone size: NA
CDR3 protein: CASSQGASGRWRGEQYF
CDR3 DNA: TGCGCCAGCAGCCAGGGGGCTAGCGGGAGATGGAGAGGCGAGCAGTACTTC

D gene: NA
J gene: TRBJ2-7
V gene: TRBV7-8
clone size: NA
CDR3 protein: CASSLVTNSYEQYF
CDR3 DNA: TGTGCCAGCAGCTTAGTTACTAACTCCTACGAGCAGTACTTC

D gene: TRBD2
J gene: TRBJ2-7
V gene: TRBV19
clone size: NA
CDR3 protein: CASSIRRLAGVPSREQYF
CDR3 DNA: TGTGCCAGTAGTATCAGGAGACTAGCGGGAGTTCCGTCCCGCGAGCAGTACTTC

D gene: NA
J gene: TRBJ2-7
V gene: TRBV10-3
clone size: NA
CDR3 protein: CAIHPGGWWDEQYF
CDR3 DNA: TGTGCCATCCACCCCGGGGGCTGGTGGGACGAGCAGTACTTC

D gene: NA
J gene: TRBJ2-1
V gene: TRBV18
clone size: NA
CDR3 protein: CASSPRLEGWGNEQFF
CDR3 DNA: TGTGCCAGCTCACCCCGACTAGAGGGATGGGGCAATGAGCAGTTCTTC

D gene: NA
J gene: TRBJ2-5
V gene: TRBV28
clone size: NA
CDR3 protein: CATTWGLETQYF
CDR3 DNA: TGTGCCACGACCTGGGGGTTGGAGACCCAGTACTTC

D gene: TRBD2
J gene: TRBJ2-1
V gene: TRBV27
clone size: NA
CDR3 protein: CASRRAGGPGYSYNEQFF
CDR3 DNA: TGTGCCAGCAGAAGGGCGGGAGGGCCGGGATACTCCTACAATGAGCAGTTCTTC

D gene: TRBD2
J gene: TRBJ2-7
V gene: TRBV27
clone size: NA
CDR3 protein: CASSSGLAGSYEQYF
CDR3 DNA: TGTGCCAGCAGCAGTGGACTAGCGGGGTCCTACGAGCAGTACTTC

D gene: NA
J gene: TRBJ1-4
V gene: TRBV7-2
clone size: NA
CDR3 protein: CASSTAGATNEKLFF
CDR3 DNA: TGTGCCAGCAGCACAGCAGGGGCAACTAATGAAAAACTGTTTTTT

D gene: NA
J gene: TRBJ2-7
V gene: TRBV5-6
clone size: NA
CDR3 protein: CASSESGHLTSSYEQYF
CDR3 DNA: TGTGCCAGCAGCGAGTCCGGACACCTTACCAGCTCCTACGAGCAGTACTTC

D gene: NA
J gene: TRBJ2-2
V gene: TRBV29-1
clone size: NA
CDR3 protein: CSAEGQNTGELFF
CDR3 DNA: TGCAGCGCAGAGGGACAAAACACCGGGGAGCTGTTTTTT

D gene: NA
J gene: TRBJ2-7
V gene: TRBV14
clone size: NA
CDR3 protein: CASSYARDYEQYF
CDR3 DNA: TGTGCCAGCAGCTACGCGCGGGACTACGAGCAGTACTTC

D gene: TRBD1
J gene: TRBJ1-4
V gene: TRBV11-2
clone size: NA
CDR3 protein: CASSQDHGTGEEKLFF
CDR3 DNA: TGTGCCAGCAGCCAAGACCACGGGACAGGGGAGGAAAAACTGTTTTTT

D gene: NA
J gene: TRBJ2-7
V gene: TRBV7-8
clone size: NA
CDR3 protein: CASSLAGRYEQYF
CDR3 DNA: TGTGCCAGCAGCTTAGCGGGACGCTACGAGCAGTACTTC